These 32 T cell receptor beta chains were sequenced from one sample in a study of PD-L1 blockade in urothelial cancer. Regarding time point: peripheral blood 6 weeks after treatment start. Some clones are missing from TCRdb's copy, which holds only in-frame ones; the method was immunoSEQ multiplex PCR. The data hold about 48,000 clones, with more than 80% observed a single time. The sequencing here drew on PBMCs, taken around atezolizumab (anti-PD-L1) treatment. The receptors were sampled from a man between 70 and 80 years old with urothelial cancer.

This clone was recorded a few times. CDR3: CASSLEGLAGGNSEQFF. The CDR3 DNA reads as TGTGCCAGCAGCCTTGAGGGACTAGCGGGAGGTAACAGTGAGCAGTTCTTC. This chain links TRBV4-2 with TRBJ2-1; 15 positions match TRBD2. V shed 4 bases and J 9 bases; nucleotides not matched to a gene: 10. CDR1 and CDR2 from the germline V gene are LGHNA and YNFKEQ. The CDR3 consists of 17 residues.

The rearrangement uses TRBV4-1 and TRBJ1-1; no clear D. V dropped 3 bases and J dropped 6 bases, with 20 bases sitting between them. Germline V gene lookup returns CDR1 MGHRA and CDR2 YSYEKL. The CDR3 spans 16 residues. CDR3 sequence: CASSHPPTGLRAEAFF. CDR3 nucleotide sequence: TGCGCCAGCAGCCACCCCCCCACCGGCCTGAGGGCTGAAGCTTTCTTT.

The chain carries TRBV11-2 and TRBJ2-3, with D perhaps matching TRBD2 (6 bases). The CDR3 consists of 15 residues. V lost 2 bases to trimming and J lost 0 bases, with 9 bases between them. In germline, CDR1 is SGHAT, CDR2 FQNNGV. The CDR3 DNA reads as TGTGCCAGCAGCTTACTAGCGCCCAGCACAGATACGCAGTATTTT. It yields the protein CASSLLAPSTDTQYF.

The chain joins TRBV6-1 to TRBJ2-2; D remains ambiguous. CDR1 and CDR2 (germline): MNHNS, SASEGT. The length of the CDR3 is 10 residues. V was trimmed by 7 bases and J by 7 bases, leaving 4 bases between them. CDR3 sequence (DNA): TGTGCCAGCAACTTCGGGGAGCTGTTTTTT. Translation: CASNFGELFF.

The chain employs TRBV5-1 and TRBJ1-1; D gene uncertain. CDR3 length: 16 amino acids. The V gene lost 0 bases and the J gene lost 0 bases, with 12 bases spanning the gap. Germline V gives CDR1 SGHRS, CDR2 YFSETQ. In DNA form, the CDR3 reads TGCGCCAGCAGCTTGGCCGGTTTCGGGTTGAACACTGAAGCTTTCTTT. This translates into CASSLAGFGLNTEAFF.

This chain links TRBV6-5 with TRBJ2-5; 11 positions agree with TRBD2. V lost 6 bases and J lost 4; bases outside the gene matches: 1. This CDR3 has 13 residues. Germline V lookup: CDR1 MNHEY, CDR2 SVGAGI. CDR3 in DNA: TGTGCCAGCAGGACTAGCGGGGCAGAGACCCAGTACTTC. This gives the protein CASRTSGAETQYF.

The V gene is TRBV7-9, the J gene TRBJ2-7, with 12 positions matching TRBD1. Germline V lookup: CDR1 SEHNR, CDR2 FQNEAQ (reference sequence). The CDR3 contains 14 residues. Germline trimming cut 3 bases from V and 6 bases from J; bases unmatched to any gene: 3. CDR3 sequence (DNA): TGTGCCAGCAGCTTCGGGACAGGGGGCGCCGAGCAGTACTTC. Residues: CASSFGTGGAEQYF.

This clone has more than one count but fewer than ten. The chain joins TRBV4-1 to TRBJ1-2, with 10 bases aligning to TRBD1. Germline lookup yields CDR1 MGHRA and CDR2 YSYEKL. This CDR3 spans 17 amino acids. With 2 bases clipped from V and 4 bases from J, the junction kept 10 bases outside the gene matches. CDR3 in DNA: TGCGCCAGCAGCCAACCCCTGCCGGGACAGGGGAGCTATGGCTACACCTTC. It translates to CASSQPLPGQGSYGYTF.

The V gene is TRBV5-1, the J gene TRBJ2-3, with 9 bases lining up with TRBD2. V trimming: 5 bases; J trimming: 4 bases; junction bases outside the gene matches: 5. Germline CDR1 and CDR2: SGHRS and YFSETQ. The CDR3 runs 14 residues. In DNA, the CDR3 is TGCGCCAGCAGGGCCCGCGGGGGGGCAGATACGCAGTATTTT. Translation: CASRARGGADTQYF.

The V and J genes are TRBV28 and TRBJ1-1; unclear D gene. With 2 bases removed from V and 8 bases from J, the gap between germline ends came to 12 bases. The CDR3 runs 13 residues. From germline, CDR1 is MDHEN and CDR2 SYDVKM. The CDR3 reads CASSLNLSGEAFF. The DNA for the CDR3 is TGTGCCAGCAGTTTAAACCTTTCGGGGGAAGCTTTCTTT.

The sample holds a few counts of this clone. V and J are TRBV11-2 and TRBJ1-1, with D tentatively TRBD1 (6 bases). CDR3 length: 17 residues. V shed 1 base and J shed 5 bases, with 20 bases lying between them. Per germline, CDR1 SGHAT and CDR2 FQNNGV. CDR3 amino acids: CASSLVGRGKVGTEAFF. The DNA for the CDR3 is TGTGCCAGCAGCTTAGTAGGCAGGGGTAAAGTAGGGACTGAAGCTTTCTTT.

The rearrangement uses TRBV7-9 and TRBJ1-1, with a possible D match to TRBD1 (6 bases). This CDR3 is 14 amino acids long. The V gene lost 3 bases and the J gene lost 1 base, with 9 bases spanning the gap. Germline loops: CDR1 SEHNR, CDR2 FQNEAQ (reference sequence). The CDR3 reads CASSFQDRNTEAFF. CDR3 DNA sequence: TGTGCCAGCAGCTTCCAGGACAGGAACACTGAAGCTTTCTTT.

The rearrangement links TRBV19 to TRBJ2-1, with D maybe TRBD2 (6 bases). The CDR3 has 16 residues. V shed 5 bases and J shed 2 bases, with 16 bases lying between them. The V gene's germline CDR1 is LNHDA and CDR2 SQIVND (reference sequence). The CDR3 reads CASSDGGMDTYNEQFF. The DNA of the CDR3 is TGTGCCAGTAGTGACGGAGGGATGGACACCTACAATGAGCAGTTCTTC.

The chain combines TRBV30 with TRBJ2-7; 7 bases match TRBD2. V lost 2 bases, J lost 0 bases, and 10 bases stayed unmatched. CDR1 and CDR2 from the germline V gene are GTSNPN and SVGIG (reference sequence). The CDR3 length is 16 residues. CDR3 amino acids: CAWSKASGLSSYEQYF. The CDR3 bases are TGTGCCTGGAGTAAGGCTAGCGGTTTAAGCTCCTACGAGCAGTACTTC.

CDR3 DNA sequence: TGTGCCAGCAGTGGGCTAGCGGGTTCGAGCTCCTACGAGCAGTACTTC. Its translation: CASSGLAGSSSYEQYF. V gene TRBV6-1 combines with J gene TRBJ2-7; 8 bases fit TRBD2. The CDR3 contains 16 residues. Germline V gene lookup returns CDR1 MNHNS and CDR2 SASEGT. The V segment lost 4 bases and the J segment 0 bases; nucleotides outside the gene matches: 8.

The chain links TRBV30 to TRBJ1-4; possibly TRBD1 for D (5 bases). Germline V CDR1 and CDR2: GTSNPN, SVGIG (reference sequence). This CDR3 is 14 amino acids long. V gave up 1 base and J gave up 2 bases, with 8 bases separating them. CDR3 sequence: CAWSAGGTNEKLFF. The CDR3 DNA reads TGTGCCTGGAGTGCCGGGGGGACTAATGAAAAACTGTTTTTT.

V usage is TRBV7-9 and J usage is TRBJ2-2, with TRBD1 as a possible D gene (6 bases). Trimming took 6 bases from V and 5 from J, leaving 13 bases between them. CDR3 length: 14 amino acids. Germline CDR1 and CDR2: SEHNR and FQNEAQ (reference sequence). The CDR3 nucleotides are TGTGCCAGCAGAGAACAGGGAACGACCGGGGAGCTGTTTTTT. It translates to CASREQGTTGELFF.

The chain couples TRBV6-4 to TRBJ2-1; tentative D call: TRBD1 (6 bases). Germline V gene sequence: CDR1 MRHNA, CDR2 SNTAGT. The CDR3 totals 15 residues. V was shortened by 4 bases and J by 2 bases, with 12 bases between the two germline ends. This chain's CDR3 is CASSAETGAYNEQFF. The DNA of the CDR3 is TGTGCCAGCAGTGCGGAGACAGGAGCCTACAATGAGCAGTTCTTC.

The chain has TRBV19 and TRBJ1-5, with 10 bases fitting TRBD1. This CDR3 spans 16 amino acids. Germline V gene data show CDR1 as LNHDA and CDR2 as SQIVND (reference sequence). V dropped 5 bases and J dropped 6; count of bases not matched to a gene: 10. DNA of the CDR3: TGTGCCAGTAGTTCCGGACAGGGGGGGTGGTTTCAGCCCCAGCATTTT. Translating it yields CASSSGQGGWFQPQHF.

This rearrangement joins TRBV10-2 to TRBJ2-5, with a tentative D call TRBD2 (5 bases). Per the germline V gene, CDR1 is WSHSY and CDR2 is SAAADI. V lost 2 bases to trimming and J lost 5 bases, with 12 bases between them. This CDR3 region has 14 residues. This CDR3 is CASSETSGGETQYF. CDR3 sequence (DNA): TGCGCCAGCAGTGAGACTAGTGGAGGCGAGACCCAGTACTTC.

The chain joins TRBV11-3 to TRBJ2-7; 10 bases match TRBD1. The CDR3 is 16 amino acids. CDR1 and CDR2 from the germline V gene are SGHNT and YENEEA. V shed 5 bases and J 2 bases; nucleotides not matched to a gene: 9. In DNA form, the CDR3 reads TGTGCCAGCAGCCTCACGAGGGACAGGGGTCCCTACGAGCAGTACTTC. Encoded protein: CASSLTRDRGPYEQYF.

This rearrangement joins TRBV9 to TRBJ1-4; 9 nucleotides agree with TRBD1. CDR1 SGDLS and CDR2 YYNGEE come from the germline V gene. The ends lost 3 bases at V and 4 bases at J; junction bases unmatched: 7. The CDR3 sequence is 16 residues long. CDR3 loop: CASSATTGGGNEKLFF. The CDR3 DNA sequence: TGTGCCAGCAGCGCTACTACAGGGGGCGGTAATGAAAAACTGTTTTTT.

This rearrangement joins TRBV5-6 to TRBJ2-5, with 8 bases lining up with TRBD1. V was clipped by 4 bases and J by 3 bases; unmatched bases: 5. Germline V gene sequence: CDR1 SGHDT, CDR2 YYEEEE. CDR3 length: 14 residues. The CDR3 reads CASSKSTGEETQYF. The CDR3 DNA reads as TGTGCCAGCAGCAAATCGACAGGGGAAGAGACCCAGTACTTC.

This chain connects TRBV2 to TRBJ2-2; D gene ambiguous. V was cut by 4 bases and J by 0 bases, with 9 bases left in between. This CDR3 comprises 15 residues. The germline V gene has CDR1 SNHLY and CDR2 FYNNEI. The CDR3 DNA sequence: TGTGCCAGCAGTGGCGTACGTTCGAACACCGGGGAGCTGTTTTTT. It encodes CASSGVRSNTGELFF.

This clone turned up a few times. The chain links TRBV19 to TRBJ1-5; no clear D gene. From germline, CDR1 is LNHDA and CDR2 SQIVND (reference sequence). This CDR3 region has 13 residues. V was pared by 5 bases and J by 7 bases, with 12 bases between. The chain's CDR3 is CASSGTGWQPQHF. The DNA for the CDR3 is TGTGCCAGTAGTGGCACGGGGTGGCAGCCCCAGCATTTT. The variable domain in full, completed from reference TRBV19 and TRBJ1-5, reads DGGITQSPKYLFRKEGQNVTLSCEQNLNHDAMYWYRQDPGQGLRLIYYSQIVNDFQKGDIAEGYSVSREKKESFPLTVTSAQKNPTAFYLCASSGTGWQPQHFGDGTRLSIL.

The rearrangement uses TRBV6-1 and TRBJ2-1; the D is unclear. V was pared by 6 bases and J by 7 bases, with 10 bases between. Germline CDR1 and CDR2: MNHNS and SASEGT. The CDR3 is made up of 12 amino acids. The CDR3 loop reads CASRGQVNEQFF. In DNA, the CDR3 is TGTGCCAGCAGAGGTCAGGTGAATGAGCAGTTCTTC.

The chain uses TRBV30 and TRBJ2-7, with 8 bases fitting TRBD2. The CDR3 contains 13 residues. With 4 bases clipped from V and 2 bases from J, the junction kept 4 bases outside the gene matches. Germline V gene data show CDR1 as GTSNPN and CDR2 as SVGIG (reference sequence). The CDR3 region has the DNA TGTGCCTGGAATAAGGGACTAGCCTACGAGCAGTACTTC. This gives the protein CAWNKGLAYEQYF.

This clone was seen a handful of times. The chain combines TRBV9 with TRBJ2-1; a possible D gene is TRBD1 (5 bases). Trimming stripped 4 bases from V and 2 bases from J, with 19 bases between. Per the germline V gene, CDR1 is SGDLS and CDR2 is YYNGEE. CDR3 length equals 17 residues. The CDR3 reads CASSPTGRVWTYNEQFF. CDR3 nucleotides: TGTGCCAGCAGCCCGACCGGCAGGGTATGGACCTACAATGAGCAGTTCTTC. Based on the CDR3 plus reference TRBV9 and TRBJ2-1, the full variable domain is DSGVTQTPKHLITATGQRVTLRCSPRSGDLSVYWYQQSLDQGLQFLIQYYNGEERAKGNILERFSAQQFPDLHSELNLSSLELGDSALYFCASSPTGRVWTYNEQFFGPGTRLTVL.

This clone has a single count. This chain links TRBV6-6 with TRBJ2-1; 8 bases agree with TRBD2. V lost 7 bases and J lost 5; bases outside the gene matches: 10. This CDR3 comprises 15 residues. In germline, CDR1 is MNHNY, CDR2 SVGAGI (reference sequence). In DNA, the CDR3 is TGTGCCAGCATGGCGGCGGGAGGTCCTAACAATGAGCAGTTCTTC. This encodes CASMAAGGPNNEQFF.

In nucleotides, the CDR3 is TGTGCCAGCAGCAAGCACGGGGTTGACAGGGATTACAATGAGCAGTTCTTC. It is translated as CASSKHGVDRDYNEQFF. The rearrangement uses TRBV21-1 and TRBJ2-1; the table calls TRBD1, which could not be checked here. TRBV21-1 is flagged as a pseudogene. This CDR3 is built from 17 residues.

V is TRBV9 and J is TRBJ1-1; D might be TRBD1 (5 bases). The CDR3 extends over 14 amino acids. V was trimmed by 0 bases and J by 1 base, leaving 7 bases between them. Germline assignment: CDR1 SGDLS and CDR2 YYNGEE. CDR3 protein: CASSVGGRNTEAFF. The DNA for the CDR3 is TGTGCCAGCAGCGTAGGGGGCAGGAACACTGAAGCTTTCTTT.

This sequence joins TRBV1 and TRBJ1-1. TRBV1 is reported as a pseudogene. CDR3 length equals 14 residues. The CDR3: CTSSHPLGNTEAFF. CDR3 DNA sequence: TGCACCAGCAGCCACCCCCTCGGGAACACTGAAGCTTTCTTT.